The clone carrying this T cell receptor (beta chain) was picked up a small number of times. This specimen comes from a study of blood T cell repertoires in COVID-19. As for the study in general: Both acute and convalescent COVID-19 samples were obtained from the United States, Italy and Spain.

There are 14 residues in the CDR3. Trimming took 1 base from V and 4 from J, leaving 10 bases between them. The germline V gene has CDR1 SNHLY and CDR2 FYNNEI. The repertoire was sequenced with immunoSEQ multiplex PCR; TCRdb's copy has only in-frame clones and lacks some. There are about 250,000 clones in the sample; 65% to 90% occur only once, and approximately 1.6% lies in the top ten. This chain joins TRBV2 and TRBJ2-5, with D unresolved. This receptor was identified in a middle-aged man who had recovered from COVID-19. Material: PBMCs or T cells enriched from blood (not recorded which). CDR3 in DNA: TGTGCCAGCAGTGAAGACTTAGTCGGAGAGACCCAGTACTTC. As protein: CASSEDLVGETQYF.